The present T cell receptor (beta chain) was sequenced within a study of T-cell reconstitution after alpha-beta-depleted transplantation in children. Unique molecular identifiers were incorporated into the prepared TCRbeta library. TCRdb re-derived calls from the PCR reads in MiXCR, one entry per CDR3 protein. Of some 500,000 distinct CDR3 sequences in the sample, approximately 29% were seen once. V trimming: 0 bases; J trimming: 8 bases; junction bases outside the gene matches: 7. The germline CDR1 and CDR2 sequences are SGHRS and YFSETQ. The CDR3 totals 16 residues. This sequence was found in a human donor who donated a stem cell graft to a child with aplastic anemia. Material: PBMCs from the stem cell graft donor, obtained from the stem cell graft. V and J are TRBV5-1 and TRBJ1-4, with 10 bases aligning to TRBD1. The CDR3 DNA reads TGCGCCAGCAGCTTGGGGGACAGGGGCCGAGGAGAAAAACTGTTTTTT. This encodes CASSLGDRGRGEKLFF.